This T cell receptor beta chain came from a study of blood T cell repertoires in COVID-19. This clone was detected only once. The germline gives CDR1 MDHEN, CDR2 SYDVKM. The CDR3 contains 12 residues. V gave up 6 bases and J gave up 5 bases, with 11 bases separating them. The data were produced by immunoSEQ multiplex PCR, yet TCRdb's version contains in-frame clones alone and is incomplete. The sample shows some 120,000 clones, about 87% of them seen only once. The rearrangement uses TRBV28 and TRBJ2-7; D is uncertain. The sequenced sample was peripheral blood. The TCR was taken from a woman aged 55-70 years with acute or convalescent COVID-19. The CDR3 here is CASRGWSDEQYF. Here the CDR3 DNA reads TGTGCCAGCAGAGGTTGGAGCGACGAGCAGTACTTC.